This is a list of T cell receptor beta chains from one sample in a study of blood T cell repertoires in COVID-19. TCRdb's table, derived via immunoSEQ multiplex PCR, lists solely in-frame clones and lacks some. This table holds 90,000 to 130,000 clones, approximately 80% found once. Sequenced sample: peripheral blood. Source of these receptors: a woman in her 70s with acute or convalescent COVID-19. CDR3s include the opening cysteine and the closing phenylalanine or tryptophan. The D gene is left open where the match is weak. Clone size is shown for a subset of rows, as once, few, many or a class of expanded clone.

d_call	clone_size	j_call	v_call	cdr3_nt	cdr3_aa
NA	NA	TRBJ2-2	TRBV19	TGTGCCAGTAGTATAGCGGCGAGGGTTACCGGGGAGCTGTTTTTT	CASSIAARVTGELFF
NA	NA	TRBJ1-2	TRBV29-1	TGCAGCGTCGCCCGGGGGTACTATGGCTACACCTTC	CSVARGYYGYTF
NA	once	TRBJ2-5	TRBV5-1	TGCGCCAGCAGCTCTAGTCCCCCGGAGACCCAGTACTTC	CASSSSPPETQYF
NA	NA	TRBJ2-1	TRBV3-1/TRBV3-2	TGTGCCAGCAGCCTACGGACAGCCGGGGAGCAGTTCTTC	CASSLRTAGEQFF
NA	NA	TRBJ2-1	TRBV3-1/TRBV3-2	TGTGCCAGCAGCCCCGAGGCCCTAGCCGGGAATGAGCAGTTCTTC	CASSPEALAGNEQFF
TRBD1	few	TRBJ2-4	TRBV7-2	TGTGCCAGCAGCTTTCACAGGGGGGCCAAAAACATTCAGTACTTC	CASSFHRGAKNIQYF
NA	NA	TRBJ1-1	TRBV18	TGTGCCAGCTCAGCCACGACAGTACTCAACACTGAAGCTTTCTTT	CASSATTVLNTEAFF
TRBD1	once	TRBJ2-1	TRBV9	TGTGCCAGCAGCGTAAAGGGGACAGGGGGCTACAATGAGCAGTTCTTC	CASSVKGTGGYNEQFF
TRBD2	NA	TRBJ2-1	TRBV10-3	TGTGCCATCAGTAGACTAGCGGGAAGCTACAATGAGCAGTTCTTC	CAISRLAGSYNEQFF
TRBD1	NA	TRBJ1-1	TRBV6-5	TGTGCCAGCAGGGGGACAGGTACCCACACTGAAGCTTTCTTT	CASRGTGTHTEAFF
NA	NA	TRBJ1-4	TRBV5-4	TGTGCCAGCAGCTTCGGGGGGGGTGAAAAACTGTTTTTT	CASSFGGGEKLFF
NA	NA	TRBJ1-4	TRBV5-6	TGTGCCAGCAGCTCTAACCAGGGTTATGAAAAACTGTTTTTT	CASSSNQGYEKLFF
NA	NA	TRBJ1-1	TRBV23-1	TGCGCCAGCAGTCAATCTCCCCCCCCGCTATTAGCTTTCTTT	CASSQSPPPLLAFF
NA	NA	TRBJ2-7	TRBV6-5	TGTGCCAGCTCCATTCCTGGGGGGAGCTACGAGCAGTACTTC	CASSIPGGSYEQYF